The clone carrying this T cell receptor beta chain showed up just a few times. The antigen is unknown. Amplification used 60 Vbeta primers and 13 Jbeta primers. The data were produced by immunoSEQ multiplex PCR, yet TCRdb's version contains in-frame clones alone and is incomplete. The sample contains about 170,000 clones, around 78% of which appear only once. This entry is derived from a study of cytomegalovirus exposure and HLA in healthy donors. Overall study findings and caveats: Presence/absence comparisons presumed near-even sequencing depth among donors.

This CDR3 comprises 15 residues. Trimming stripped 0 bases from V and 0 bases from J, with 8 bases between. The germline V gene has CDR1 LNHDA and CDR2 SQIVND (reference sequence). Donors consisted of healthy bone marrow donors. Despite likely unrecorded immune exposures, the donors were nominally healthy at the time of sampling. The origin of this receptor is a woman aged 25 to 39 in good health and CMV-seropositive. Sequenced material: PBMCs. This chain links TRBV19 with TRBJ1-1, with D unresolved. CDR3 nucleotides: TGTGCCAGTAGTATAGATACGGGGATGAACACTGAAGCTTTCTTT. Translated, it gives CASSIDTGMNTEAFF.